Following are 22 T cell receptor beta chains from one sample sequenced in a study of cytotoxic CD8 clonotypes in ibrutinib-treated CLL. Profiling relied on immunoSEQ multiplex PCR, and the TCRdb table lists in-frame clones only, not all of them. The sample includes tens of thousands of clones, 45% to 55% of them seen just once. Sequencing used PBMCs, obtained after 12 months of ibrutinib treatment. Every receptor here comes from a human donor with chronic lymphocytic leukemia.

This clone has just a few counts. The V call is TRBV15, the J call TRBJ2-5, with D possibly matching TRBD2 (6 bases). V was cut by 5 bases and J by 5 bases, with 15 bases left in between. This CDR3 contains 14 residues. Germline CDR1 is LNHNV and CDR2 is YYDKDF (reference sequence). CDR3 DNA sequence: TGTGCCACCAGCCTCTGGGGAGGAAAGGAGACCCAGTACTTC. It encodes CATSLWGGKETQYF.

This clone was found once. V gene TRBV18 combines with J gene TRBJ1-1; D uncertain. Deletions cut 6 bases from V and 0 bases from J, with 8 bases between. The length of the CDR3 is 13 residues. The germline CDR1 and CDR2 sequences are KGHSH and LQKENI. CDR3 DNA: TGTGCCAGCTCGGCCGCTTTGAACACTGAAGCTTTCTTT. Its protein product is CASSAALNTEAFF.

The CDR3 protein is CASSLKSKGEKLFF. The CDR3 DNA sequence: TGCGCCAGCAGCTTGAAGTCTAAGGGGGAAAAACTGTTTTTT. The rearrangement joins TRBV5-1 to TRBJ1-4; D perhaps matches TRBD1 (5 bases). Germline assignment: CDR1 SGHRS and CDR2 YFSETQ. Trimming shortened V by 1 base and J by 8 bases, and 12 bases separated the two germline ends. The CDR3 consists of 14 residues.

The chain couples TRBV2 to TRBJ2-1; 12 bases fit TRBD2. The germline gives CDR1 SNHLY, CDR2 FYNNEI. J gave up 7 bases and V 8 bases, and 6 bases lay outside the gene matches. This CDR3 spans 14 amino acids. CDR3: CASLLAGGGNEQFF. The DNA of the CDR3 is TGTGCCAGCCTACTAGCGGGAGGAGGAAATGAGCAGTTCTTC.

The V call is TRBV5-1, the J call TRBJ2-5, with 12 bases fitting TRBD2. Germline CDR1 is SGHRS and CDR2 is YFSETQ. This CDR3 spans 15 amino acids. The trim removed 5 bases at V and 0 bases at J, leaving 2 bases unmatched. The CDR3 sequence: CASSLAGGNQETQYF. Written as DNA, the CDR3 is TGCGCCAGCAGTCTAGCGGGAGGGAACCAAGAGACCCAGTACTTC.

The chain combines TRBV10-3 with TRBJ1-2; TRBD1 aligns across 7 bases. Germline CDR1 ENHRY, CDR2 SYGVKD. The CDR3 runs 17 residues. Trimming cost V 0 bases and J 5 bases; bases outside gene matches: 12. The CDR3 nucleotides read TGTGCCATCAGTGAGTCACTGGGACAGCGGGAATTTTATGGCTACACCTTC. Translating it yields CAISESLGQREFYGYTF.

There are a few counts of this clone. Here the CDR3 reads CSALATDTQYF. The CDR3 nucleotides read TGCAGTGCCTTAGCAACAGATACGCAGTATTTT. This rearrangement joins TRBV20-1 to TRBJ2-3, with D unclear. CDR1 is DFQATT, CDR2 SNEGSKA, per germline (reference sequence). Trimming cost V 6 bases and J 3 bases, with 7 bases left between them. CDR3 length: 11 amino acids.

The J gene is TRBJ2-3, the V gene TRBV9; 12 positions agree with TRBD2. This CDR3 has 17 residues. V was clipped by 0 bases and J by 4 bases; unmatched bases: 6. The V gene's germline CDR1 is SGDLS and CDR2 YYNGEE. CDR3 sequence: CASSVGLAGALADTQYF. CDR3 nucleotide sequence: TGTGCCAGCAGCGTAGGACTAGCGGGAGCCCTCGCAGATACGCAGTATTTT.

This clone was detected a few times. V gene TRBV10-3 combines with J gene TRBJ1-3; weak D call: TRBD1 (6 bases). The ends were cut back, 5 bases at V and 4 bases at J, with 9 bases in the middle. CDR1 and CDR2 (germline): ENHRY, SYGVKD. The CDR3 has 13 amino acids. The CDR3 loop is CAISSGTGNTIYF. The CDR3 coding sequence is TGTGCCATCAGTTCCGGGACAGGAAACACCATATATTTT.

The genes are TRBV28 and TRBJ1-5; D is unresolved. This CDR3 is 13 amino acids long. Trimming pared 1 base from V and 2 bases from J, leaving 3 bases between. CDR1 and CDR2 (germline): MDHEN, SYDVKM. CDR3 sequence reads: CASSLLGNQPQHF. CDR3 nucleotides: TGTGCCAGCAGTTTATTGGGCAATCAGCCCCAGCATTTT. The complete variable domain, with remaining parts taken from reference TRBV28 and TRBJ1-5, reads DVKVTQSSRYLVKRTGEKVFLECVQDMDHENMFWYRQDPGLGLRLIYFSYDVKMKEKGDIPEGYSVSREKKERFSLILESASTNQTSMYLCASSLLGNQPQHFGDGTRLSIL.

This rearrangement joins TRBV6-6 to TRBJ1-1; D call uncertain. Germline V gene lookup returns CDR1 MNHNY and CDR2 SVGAGI (reference sequence). The CDR3 loop spans 13 amino acids. The V end was cut by 7 bases, the J end by 1 base, with 10 bases between. The chain's CDR3 is CASINRQNTEAFF. The DNA of the CDR3 is TGTGCCAGCATAAACCGGCAGAACACTGAAGCTTTCTTT.

This clone was observed a handful of times. The rearrangement links TRBV5-1 to TRBJ1-2; the D is unclear. Per the germline V gene, CDR1 is SGHRS and CDR2 is YFSETQ. The CDR3 contains 12 residues. V lost 2 bases to trimming and J lost 13 bases, with 15 bases between them. In DNA, the CDR3 is TGCGCCAGCAGCTTAAGTCCCTCCGTGCGCACCTTC. As protein: CASSLSPSVRTF. The entire variable domain, with the rest obtained from reference TRBV5-1 and TRBJ1-2, is as follows: KAGVTQTPRYLIKTRGQQVTLSCSPISGHRSVSWYQQTPGQGLQFLFEYFSETQRNKGNFPGRFSGRQFSNSRSEMNVSTLELGDSALYLCASSLSPSVRTFGSGTRLTVV.

This clone was recorded once. The chain joins TRBV4-1 to TRBJ1-2; unclear D gene. Trimming took off 0 bases at V and 0 bases at J, with 26 bases between the two ends. The CDR3 length is 21 residues. In germline, CDR1 is MGHRA, CDR2 YSYEKL. The CDR3 region has the DNA TGCGCCAGCAGCCAAGATAAAGCAGGCATACACCCTTGGGAAGCTAACTATGGCTACACCTTC. The encoded protein is CASSQDKAGIHPWEANYGYTF.

The CDR3, as DNA: TGTGCCAGCAGTTTAGCCGGGACAGGGCAAGAGCAGTACTTC. Encoded protein: CASSLAGTGQEQYF. The chain links TRBV27 to TRBJ2-7, with 9 nucleotides matching TRBD1. Germline CDR1 is MNHEY and CDR2 is SMNVEV (reference sequence). The CDR3 spans 14 residues. V was clipped by 2 bases and J by 7 bases; unmatched bases: 6.

The chain recombines TRBV7-9 with TRBJ1-4; D ambiguous. V was shortened by 3 bases and J by 0 bases, with 8 bases between the two germline ends. The CDR3 contains 15 residues. Germline lookup yields CDR1 SEHNR and CDR2 FQNEAQ (reference sequence). The CDR3 is CASSFPSTTNEKLFF. CDR3 bases: TGTGCCAGCAGCTTTCCATCAACAACTAATGAAAAACTGTTTTTT.

The chain links TRBV5-4 to TRBJ2-1; 11 bases line up with TRBD2. Germline trimming cut 2 bases from V and 4 bases from J; bases unmatched to any gene: 2. This CDR3 comprises 15 residues. Germline V gene data show CDR1 as SGHNT and CDR2 as YYREEE (reference sequence). The CDR3 bases are TGTGCCAGCAGCTTAGTAGCGGGAGGGTACAATGAGCAGTTCTTC. It codes for CASSLVAGGYNEQFF. Complete variable domain (other parts from reference TRBV5-4 and TRBJ2-1): ETGVTQSPTHLIKTRGQQVTLRCSSQSGHNTVSWYQQALGQGPQFIFQYYREEENGRGNFPPRFSGLQFPNYSSELNVNALELDDSALYLCASSLVAGGYNEQFFGPGTRLTVL.

V gene TRBV4-1 combines with J gene TRBJ2-7, with 8 bases fitting TRBD1. Germline V CDR1 and CDR2: MGHRA, YSYEKL. V lost 1 base, J lost 3 bases, and 5 bases stayed unmatched. The CDR3 has 15 residues. This CDR3 reads CASSQVPRGHYEQYF. CDR3 bases: TGCGCCAGCAGCCAAGTGCCCAGGGGGCACTACGAGCAGTACTTC.

J is TRBJ2-2 and V is TRBV5-5; D possibly corresponds to TRBD1 (5 bases). The length of the CDR3 is 16 residues. Deletions cut 2 bases from V and 0 bases from J, with 11 bases between. Germline V gene data show CDR1 as SGHKS and CDR2 as YYEKEE (reference sequence). This chain's CDR3 is CASSFGQGANTGELFF. The CDR3 nucleotides are TGTGCCAGCAGCTTCGGCCAGGGCGCGAACACCGGGGAGCTGTTTTTT.

The rearrangement links TRBV5-4 to TRBJ2-2; a weak D match, TRBD2 (5 bases). CDR1 and CDR2 from the germline V gene are SGHNT and YYREEE (reference sequence). This CDR3 is 16 amino acids long. Between the trimmed V and J ends, which lost 0 bases and 7 bases, there was a span of 16 bases. Here the CDR3 DNA reads TGTGCCAGCAGCTTGGGGGTCAGGTTCGGAGGCGGGGAGCTGTTTTTT. Its translation: CASSLGVRFGGGELFF.

This clone was seen ten or more times. This chain joins TRBV6-1 and TRBJ1-5; 7 bases line up with TRBD1. The germline CDR1 and CDR2 sequences are MNHNS and SASEGT. After removal of 6 bases from V and 7 bases from J, the junction contained 6 bases not matched to a gene. The CDR3 has 13 residues. As DNA, the CDR3 is TGTGCCAGCAGCGACAGGGTGCGGCAGCCCCAGCATTTT. This codes for CASSDRVRQPQHF.

The rearrangement links TRBV18 to TRBJ2-7; 8 bases match TRBD1. After removal of 1 base from V and 7 bases from J, the junction contained 3 bases not matched to a gene. Germline V gene data show CDR1 as KGHSH and CDR2 as LQKENI. This CDR3 has 13 amino acids. This CDR3 is CASSPRQGNEQYF. CDR3 DNA: TGTGCCAGCTCACCACGACAGGGGAATGAGCAGTACTTC.

The V and J genes are TRBV6-6 and TRBJ2-7; D call uncertain. The CDR3 consists of 13 residues. Trimming stripped 6 bases from V and 0 bases from J, with 9 bases between. Germline values: CDR1 MNHNY, CDR2 SVGAGI (reference sequence). CDR3 region: CASRDESSYEQYF. CDR3 bases: TGTGCCAGCAGGGACGAAAGCTCCTACGAGCAGTACTTC.